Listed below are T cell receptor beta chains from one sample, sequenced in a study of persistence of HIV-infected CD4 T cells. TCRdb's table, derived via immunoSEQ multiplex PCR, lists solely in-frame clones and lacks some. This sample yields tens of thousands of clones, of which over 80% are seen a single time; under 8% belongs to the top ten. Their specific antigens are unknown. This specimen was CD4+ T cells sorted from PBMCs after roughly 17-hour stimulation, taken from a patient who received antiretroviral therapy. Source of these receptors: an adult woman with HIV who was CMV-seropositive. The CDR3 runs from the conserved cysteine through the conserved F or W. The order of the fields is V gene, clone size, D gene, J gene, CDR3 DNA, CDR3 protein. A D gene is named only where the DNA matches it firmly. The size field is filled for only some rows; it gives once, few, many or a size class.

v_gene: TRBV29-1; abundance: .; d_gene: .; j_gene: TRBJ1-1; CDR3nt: TGCAGCGTCCGGAGACAGAGCAACACTGAAGCTTTCTTT; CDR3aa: CSVRRQSNTEAFF
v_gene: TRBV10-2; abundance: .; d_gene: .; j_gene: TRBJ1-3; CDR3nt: TGCGCCAGCAGTGAGCAAGGAAACACCATATATTTT; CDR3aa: CASSEQGNTIYF
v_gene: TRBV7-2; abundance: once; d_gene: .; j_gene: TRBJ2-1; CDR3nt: TGTGCCAGCAGCTTAGAACCCGGGCAGGTGGATGAGCAGTTCTTC; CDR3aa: CASSLEPGQVDEQFF
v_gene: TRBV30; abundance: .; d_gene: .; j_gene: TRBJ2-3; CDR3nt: TGTGCCTGGAAGGGGAGAGTAGCCACAGATACGCAGTATTTT; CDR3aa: CAWKGRVATDTQYF
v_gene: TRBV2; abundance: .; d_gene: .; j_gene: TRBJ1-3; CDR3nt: TGTGCCAGCAGTGAAGCGTCAGGGAGTGGAAACACCATATATTTT; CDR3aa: CASSEASGSGNTIYF
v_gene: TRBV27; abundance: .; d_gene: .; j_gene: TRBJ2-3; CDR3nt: TGTGCCAGCAGTTTAAAGGCATCTACACTATGGACCACAGATACGCAGTATTTT; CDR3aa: CASSLKASTLWTTDTQYF
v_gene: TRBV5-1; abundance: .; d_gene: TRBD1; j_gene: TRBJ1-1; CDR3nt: TGCGCCAGCATAGGGACAGCGAACACTGAAGCTTTCTTT; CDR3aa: CASIGTANTEAFF
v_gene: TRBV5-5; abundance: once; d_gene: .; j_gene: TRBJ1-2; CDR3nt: TGTGCCAGCAGCTTGGAAGTATCTGGCTACACCTTC; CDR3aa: CASSLEVSGYTF
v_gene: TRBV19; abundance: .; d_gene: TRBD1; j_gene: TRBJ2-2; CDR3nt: TGTGCCAGTACGGGGGACAGGGGAGGCACCGGGGAGCTGTTTTTT; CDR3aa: CASTGDRGGTGELFF
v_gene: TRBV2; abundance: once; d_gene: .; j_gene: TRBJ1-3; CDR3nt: TGTGCCAGCAGCATTTTGACAGGTTCTGGAAACACCATATATTTT; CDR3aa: CASSILTGSGNTIYF
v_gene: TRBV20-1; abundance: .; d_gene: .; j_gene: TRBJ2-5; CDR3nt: TGCAGTGTCGGGGCCCAAGAGACCCAGTACTTC; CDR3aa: CSVGAQETQYF
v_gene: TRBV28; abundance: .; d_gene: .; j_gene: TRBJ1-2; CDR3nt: TGTGCCAGCATGCAGGCGGTCTATGGCTACACCTTC; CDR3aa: CASMQAVYGYTF
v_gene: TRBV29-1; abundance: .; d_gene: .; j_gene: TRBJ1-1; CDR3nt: TGCAGCGTCACCCAAGGGTATGGTACTGAAGCTTTCTTT; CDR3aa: CSVTQGYGTEAFF
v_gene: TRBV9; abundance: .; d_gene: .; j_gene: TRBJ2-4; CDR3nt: TGTGCCAGCAGCGTAGTTGGGGTCGTAGCGGAGCTAGCCAAAAACATTCAGTACTTC; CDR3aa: CASSVVGVVAELAKNIQYF
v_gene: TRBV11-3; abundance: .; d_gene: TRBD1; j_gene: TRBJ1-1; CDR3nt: TGTGCCAGCAGCGGGACAGTGAACACTGAAGCTTTCTTT; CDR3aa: CASSGTVNTEAFF
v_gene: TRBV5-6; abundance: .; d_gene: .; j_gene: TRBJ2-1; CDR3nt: TGTGCCAGCAGCTTGGACTCAGAGCCCTACAATGAGCAGTTCTTC; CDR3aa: CASSLDSEPYNEQFF
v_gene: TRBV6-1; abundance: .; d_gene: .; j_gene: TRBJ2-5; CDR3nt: TGTGCCAGCAGTGAATCCCCGGCTAGCTCTAGAGAGACCCAGTACTTC; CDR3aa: CASSESPASSRETQYF
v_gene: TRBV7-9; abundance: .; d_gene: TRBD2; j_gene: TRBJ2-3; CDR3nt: TGTGCCAGCGGACTAGCGGGGGGGCCTAACCTTGCAGATACGCAGTATTTT; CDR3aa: CASGLAGGPNLADTQYF
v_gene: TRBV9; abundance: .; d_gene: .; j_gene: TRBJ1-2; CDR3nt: TGTGCCAGCAGCGTAGATTGGAACTATGGCTACACCTTC; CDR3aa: CASSVDWNYGYTF
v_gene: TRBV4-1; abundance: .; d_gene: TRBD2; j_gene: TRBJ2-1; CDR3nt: TGCGCCACAGGACTAGCGGGGGGCAATGAGCAGTTCTTC; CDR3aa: CATGLAGGNEQFF
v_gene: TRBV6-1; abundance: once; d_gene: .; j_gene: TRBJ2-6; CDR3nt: TGTGCCAGCAGTGGCGGACTTGATCCTTTTTCTGGGGCCAACGTCCTGACTTTC; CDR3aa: CASSGGLDPFSGANVLTF
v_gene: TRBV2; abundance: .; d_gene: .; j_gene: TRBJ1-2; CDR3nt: TGTGCCAGCAGTGTGCGGTATGGCTACACCTTC; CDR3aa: CASSVRYGYTF
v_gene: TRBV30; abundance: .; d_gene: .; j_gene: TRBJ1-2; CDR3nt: TGTGCCTGGAGGCCCCTAGGCTATGGCTACACCTTC; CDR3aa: CAWRPLGYGYTF
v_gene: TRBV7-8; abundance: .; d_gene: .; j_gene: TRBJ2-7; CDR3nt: TGTGCCAGCAGCTCCCGGGACATTGGTGTGGGCGAGCAGTACTTC; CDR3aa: CASSSRDIGVGEQYF
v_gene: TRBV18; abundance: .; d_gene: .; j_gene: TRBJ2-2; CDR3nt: TGTGCCAGCTCACCGCCCGGGACCCCGGGCACCGGGGAGCTGTTTTTT; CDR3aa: CASSPPGTPGTGELFF
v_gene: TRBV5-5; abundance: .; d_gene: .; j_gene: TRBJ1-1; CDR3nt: TGTGCCAGCAGCTTGGACGGGAGCTCCATATCTGAAGCTTTCTTT; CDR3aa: CASSLDGSSISEAFF
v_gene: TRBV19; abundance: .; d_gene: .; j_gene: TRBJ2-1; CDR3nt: TGTGCCAGTAGTGACAGGGAGGGCTCCTACAATGAGCAGTTCTTC; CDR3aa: CASSDREGSYNEQFF
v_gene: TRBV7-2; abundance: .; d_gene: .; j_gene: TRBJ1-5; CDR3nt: TGTGCCAGCAGCCCGGGACCATATAGCAATCAGCCCCAGCATTTT; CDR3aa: CASSPGPYSNQPQHF
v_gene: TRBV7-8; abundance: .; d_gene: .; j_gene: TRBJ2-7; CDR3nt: TGTGCCAGCAGCGGAAGTAGTGGGGGCTCGTACTTC; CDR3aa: CASSGSSGGSYF
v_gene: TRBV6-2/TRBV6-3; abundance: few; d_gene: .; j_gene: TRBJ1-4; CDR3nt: TGTGCCAGCAGTCCGGGTGATGCAACTAATGAAAAACTGTTTTTT; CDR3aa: CASSPGDATNEKLFF
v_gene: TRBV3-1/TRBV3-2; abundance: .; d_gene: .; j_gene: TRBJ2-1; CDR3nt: TGTGCCAGCAGCCAAGATAGCTATAGCTCCTACAATGAGCAGTTCTTC; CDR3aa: CASSQDSYSSYNEQFF
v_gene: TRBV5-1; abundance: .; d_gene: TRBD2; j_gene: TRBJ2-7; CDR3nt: TGCGCCAGCAGCTCCACAGCGGGGGGGCCTGGCGAGCAGTACTTC; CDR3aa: CASSSTAGGPGEQYF
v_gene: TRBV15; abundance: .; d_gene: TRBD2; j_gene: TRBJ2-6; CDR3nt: TGTGCCACCAGCCGGGAGGGGTCCGGGGCCAACGTCCTGACTTTC; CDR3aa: CATSREGSGANVLTF
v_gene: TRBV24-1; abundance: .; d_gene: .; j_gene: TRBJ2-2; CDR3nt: TGTGCCACCAGTGCCCGGGACAAGGGGAACACCGGGGAGCTGTTTTTT; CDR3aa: CATSARDKGNTGELFF
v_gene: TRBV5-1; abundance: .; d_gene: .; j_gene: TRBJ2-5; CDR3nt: TGCGCCAGCAGCCCCGGGACTCAGCAAGAGACCCAGTACTTC; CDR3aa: CASSPGTQQETQYF
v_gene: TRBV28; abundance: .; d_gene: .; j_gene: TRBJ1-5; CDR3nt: TGTGCCAGCAGTGAGAGCCGAACCGGGGGTCAGCCCCAGCATTTT; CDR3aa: CASSESRTGGQPQHF
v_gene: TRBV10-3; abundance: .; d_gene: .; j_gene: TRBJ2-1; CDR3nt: TGTGCCATCAGTGAAACAGGGAGCTCCTACAATGAGCAGTTCTTC; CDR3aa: CAISETGSSYNEQFF
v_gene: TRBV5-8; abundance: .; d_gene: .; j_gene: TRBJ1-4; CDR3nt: TGTGCCAGCAGCCAGGATCGGGGGGAAAAACTGTTTTTT; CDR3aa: CASSQDRGEKLFF
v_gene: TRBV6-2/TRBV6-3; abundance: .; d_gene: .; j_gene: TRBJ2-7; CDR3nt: TGTGCCAGCAGTTCTCAGGGCTCCTACGAGCAGTACTTC; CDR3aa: CASSSQGSYEQYF
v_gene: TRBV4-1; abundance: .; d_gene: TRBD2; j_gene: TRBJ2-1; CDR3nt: TGCGCCAGCAGCCAAGAGACTAGCGGGAGGACTGAGCAGTTCTTC; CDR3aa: CASSQETSGRTEQFF
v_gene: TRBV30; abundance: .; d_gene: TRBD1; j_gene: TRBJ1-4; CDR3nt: TGTGCCTGGAGTTGGGGACAGGGAAACGGTGAAAAACTGTTTTTT; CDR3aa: CAWSWGQGNGEKLFF
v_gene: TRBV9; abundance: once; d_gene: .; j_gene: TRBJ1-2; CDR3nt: TGTGCCAGCAGCACCCAGGGGAAGTATGGCTACACCTTC; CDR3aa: CASSTQGKYGYTF
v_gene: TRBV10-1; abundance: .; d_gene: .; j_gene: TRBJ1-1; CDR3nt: TGCGCCAGCAGTGAGGGTGGACGAACACCCGAAGCTTTCTTT; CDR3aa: CASSEGGRTPEAFF
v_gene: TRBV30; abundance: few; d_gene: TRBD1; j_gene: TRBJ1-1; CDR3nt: TGTGCCTGGAGTAAAGGGACAGGGATTTCAGCTTTCTTT; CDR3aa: CAWSKGTGISAFF
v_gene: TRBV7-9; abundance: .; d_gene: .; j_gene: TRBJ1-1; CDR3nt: TGTGCCAGCAGCCCGCCTTTGTGGCAGGGCGGCACTGAAGCTTTCTTT; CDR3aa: CASSPPLWQGGTEAFF